The following is a T cell receptor (beta chain) sequence with its context. Germline V CDR1 and CDR2: SGHNT, YYREEE (reference sequence). CDR3 size: 16 residues. After removal of 4 bases from V and 2 bases from J, the junction contained 9 bases not matched to a gene. This specimen belongs to a study of blood T cell repertoires in COVID-19. Only in-frame clones appear in the TCRdb table, and some are missing; sequencing was by immunoSEQ multiplex PCR. The repertoire holds some 350,000 clones, with around 87% as singletons. The sample was peripheral blood. This sequence was found in a human donor in a cohort sampled during active COVID-19. This rearrangement joins TRBV5-4 to TRBJ1-3; TRBD1 matches at 7 bases. The CDR3 nucleotides are TGTGCCAGCAGCGCCGGAGGGACAGTCACTGGAAACACCATATATTTT. This translates into CASSAGGTVTGNTIYF.